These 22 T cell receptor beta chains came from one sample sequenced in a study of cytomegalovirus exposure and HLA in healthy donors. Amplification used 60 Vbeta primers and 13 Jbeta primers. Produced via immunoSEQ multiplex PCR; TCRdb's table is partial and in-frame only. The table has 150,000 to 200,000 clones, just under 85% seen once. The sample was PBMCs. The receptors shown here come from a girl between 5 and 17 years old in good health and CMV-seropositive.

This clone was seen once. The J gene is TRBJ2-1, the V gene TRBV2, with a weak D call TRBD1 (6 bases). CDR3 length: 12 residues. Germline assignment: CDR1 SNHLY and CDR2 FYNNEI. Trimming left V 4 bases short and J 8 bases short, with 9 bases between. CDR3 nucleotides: TGTGCCAGCAGTGGGGGGCTCGATGAGCAGTTCTTC. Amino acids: CASSGGLDEQFF.

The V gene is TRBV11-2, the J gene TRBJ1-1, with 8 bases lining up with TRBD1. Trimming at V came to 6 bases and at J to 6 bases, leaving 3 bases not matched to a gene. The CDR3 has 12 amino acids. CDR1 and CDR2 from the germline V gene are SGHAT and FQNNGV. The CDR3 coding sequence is TGTGCCAGCAGTCGACAGGGGCCTGAAGCTTTCTTT. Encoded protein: CASSRQGPEAFF. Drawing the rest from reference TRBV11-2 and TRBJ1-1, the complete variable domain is EAGVAQSPRYKIIEKRQSVAFWCNPISGHATLYWYQQILGQGPKLLIQFQNNGVVDDSQLPKDRFSAERLKGVDSTLKIQPAKLEDSAVYLCASSRQGPEAFFGQGTRLTVV.

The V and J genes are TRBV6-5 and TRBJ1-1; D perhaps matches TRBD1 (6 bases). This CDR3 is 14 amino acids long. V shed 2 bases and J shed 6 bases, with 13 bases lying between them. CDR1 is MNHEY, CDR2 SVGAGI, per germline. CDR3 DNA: TGTGCCAGCAGTTACCATACAGGGTATTCTGAAGCTTTCTTT. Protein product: CASSYHTGYSEAFF.

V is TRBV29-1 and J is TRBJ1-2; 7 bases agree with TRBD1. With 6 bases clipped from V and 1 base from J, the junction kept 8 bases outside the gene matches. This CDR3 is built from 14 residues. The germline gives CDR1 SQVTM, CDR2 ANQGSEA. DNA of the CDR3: TGCAGCGTCGCAACAGGGGTCGGTAACTATGGCTACACCTTC. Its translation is CSVATGVGNYGYTF.

Written as DNA, the CDR3 is TGTGCCAGCGGGGTGGCGGGGCCCGCCTACAATGAGCAGTTCTTC. It codes for CASGVAGPAYNEQFF. The chain employs TRBV6-5 and TRBJ2-1; tentative D call: TRBD2 (6 bases). The CDR3 spans 15 residues. Per germline, CDR1 MNHEY and CDR2 SVGAGI. Trimming left V 8 bases short and J 2 bases short, with 16 bases between.

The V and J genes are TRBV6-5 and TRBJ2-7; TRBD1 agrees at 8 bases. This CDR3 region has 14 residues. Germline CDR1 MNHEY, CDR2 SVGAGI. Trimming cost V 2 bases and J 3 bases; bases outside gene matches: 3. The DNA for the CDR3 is TGTGCCAGCAGTTACGGACAGGGAGGCTACGAGCAGTACTTC. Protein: CASSYGQGGYEQYF.

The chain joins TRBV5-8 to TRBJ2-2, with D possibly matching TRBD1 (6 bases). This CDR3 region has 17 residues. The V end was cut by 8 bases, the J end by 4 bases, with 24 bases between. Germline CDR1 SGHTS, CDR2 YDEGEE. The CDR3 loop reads CARISTGREGGTGELFF. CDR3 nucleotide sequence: TGTGCCAGAATCTCAACAGGGAGAGAGGGTGGCACCGGGGAGCTGTTTTTT.

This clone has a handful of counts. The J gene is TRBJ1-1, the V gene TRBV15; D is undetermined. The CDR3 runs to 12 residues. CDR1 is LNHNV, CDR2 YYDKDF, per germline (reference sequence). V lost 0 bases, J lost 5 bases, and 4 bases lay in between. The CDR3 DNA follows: TGTGCCACCAGCAGAGATCCAACTGAAGCTTTCTTT. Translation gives CATSRDPTEAFF.

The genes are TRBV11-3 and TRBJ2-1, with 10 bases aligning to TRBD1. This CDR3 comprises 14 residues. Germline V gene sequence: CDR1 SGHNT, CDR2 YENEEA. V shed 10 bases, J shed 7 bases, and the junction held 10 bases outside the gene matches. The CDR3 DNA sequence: TGTGCCACCGAAGACAGGGGGCTAAGGAATGAGCAGTTCTTC. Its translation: CATEDRGLRNEQFF.

The chain's CDR3 is CASSTGQETYSNQPQHF. CDR3 in DNA: TGTGCCAGCAGTACGGGACAGGAGACTTATAGCAATCAGCCCCAGCATTTT. This rearrangement joins TRBV2 to TRBJ1-5, with TRBD1 matching 8 bases. This CDR3 has 17 amino acids. V trimming: 5 bases; J trimming: 0 bases; junction bases outside the gene matches: 9. Germline CDR1 is SNHLY and CDR2 is FYNNEI.

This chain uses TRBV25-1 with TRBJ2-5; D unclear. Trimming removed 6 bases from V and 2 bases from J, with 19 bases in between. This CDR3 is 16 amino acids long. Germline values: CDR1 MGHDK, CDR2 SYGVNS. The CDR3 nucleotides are TGTGCCAGCAGCGATGATGCGGCGGCCCATCAAGAGACCCAGTACTTC. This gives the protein CASSDDAAAHQETQYF.

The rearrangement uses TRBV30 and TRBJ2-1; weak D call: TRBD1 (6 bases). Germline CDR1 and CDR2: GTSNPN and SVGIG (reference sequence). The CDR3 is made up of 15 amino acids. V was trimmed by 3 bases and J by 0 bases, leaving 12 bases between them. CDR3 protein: CAWSQDSPSYNEQFF. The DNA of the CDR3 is TGTGCCTGGAGCCAGGACAGTCCCTCCTACAATGAGCAGTTCTTC. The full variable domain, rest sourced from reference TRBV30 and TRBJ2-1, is SQTIHQWPATLVQPVGSPLSLECTVEGTSNPNLYWYRQAAGRGLQLLFYSVGIGQISSEVPQNLSASRPQDRQFILSSKKLLLSDSGFYLCAWSQDSPSYNEQFFGPGTRLTVL.

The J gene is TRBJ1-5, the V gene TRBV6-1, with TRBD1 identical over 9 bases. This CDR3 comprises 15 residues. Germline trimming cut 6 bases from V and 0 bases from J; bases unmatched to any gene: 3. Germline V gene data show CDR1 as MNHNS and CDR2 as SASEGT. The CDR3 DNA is TGTGCCAGCAGCGGGACAGGGATTAGCAATCAGCCCCAGCATTTT. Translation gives CASSGTGISNQPQHF.

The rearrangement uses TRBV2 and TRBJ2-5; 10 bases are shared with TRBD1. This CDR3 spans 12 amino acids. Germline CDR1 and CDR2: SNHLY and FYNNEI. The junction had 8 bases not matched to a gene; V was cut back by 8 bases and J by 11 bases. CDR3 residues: CASRDRGWEQYF. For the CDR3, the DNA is TGTGCCAGCCGGGACAGGGGTTGGGAGCAGTACTTC.

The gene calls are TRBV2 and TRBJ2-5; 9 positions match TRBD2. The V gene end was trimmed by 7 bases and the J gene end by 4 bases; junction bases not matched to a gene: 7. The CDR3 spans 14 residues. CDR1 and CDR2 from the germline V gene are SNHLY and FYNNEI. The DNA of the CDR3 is TGTGCCAGCATCGGCGGGGGGGCCACAGAGACCCAGTACTTC. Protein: CASIGGGATETQYF.

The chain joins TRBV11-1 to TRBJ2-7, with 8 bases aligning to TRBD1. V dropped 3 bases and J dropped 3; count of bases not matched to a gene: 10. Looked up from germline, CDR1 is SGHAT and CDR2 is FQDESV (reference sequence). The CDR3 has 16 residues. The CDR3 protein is CASSLGDRDRIYEQYF. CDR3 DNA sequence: TGTGCCAGCAGCTTGGGGGACCGGGACAGGATCTACGAGCAGTACTTC.

The CDR3 DNA reads TGTGCCAGCAGCTTGACGGGATTCGTCCTGTATGGCTACACCTTC. As protein: CASSLTGFVLYGYTF. The chain joins TRBV5-6 to TRBJ1-2; D is uncertain. Germline CDR1 reads SGHDT; CDR2 reads YYEEEE. CDR3 length equals 15 residues. V gave up 1 base and J gave up 5 bases, with 15 bases separating them.

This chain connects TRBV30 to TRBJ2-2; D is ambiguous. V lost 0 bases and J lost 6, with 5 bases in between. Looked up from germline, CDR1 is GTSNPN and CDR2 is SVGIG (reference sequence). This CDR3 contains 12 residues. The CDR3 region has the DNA TGTGCCTGGAGTGTCTTATCCGGGGAGCTGTTTTTT. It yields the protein CAWSVLSGELFF.

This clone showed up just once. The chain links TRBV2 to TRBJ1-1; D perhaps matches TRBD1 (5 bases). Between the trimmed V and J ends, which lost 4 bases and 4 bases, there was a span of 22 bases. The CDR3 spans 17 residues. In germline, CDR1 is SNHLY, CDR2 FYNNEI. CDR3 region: CASSVYPIGVGITEAFF. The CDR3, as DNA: TGTGCCAGCAGTGTCTACCCGATAGGGGTGGGGATCACTGAAGCTTTCTTT.

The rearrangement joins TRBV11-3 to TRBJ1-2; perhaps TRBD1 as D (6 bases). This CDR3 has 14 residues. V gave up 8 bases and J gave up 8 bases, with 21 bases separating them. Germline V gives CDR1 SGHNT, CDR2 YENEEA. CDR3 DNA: TGTGCCAGCGGAAGCCCCATACAGGGTGAAGGCTACACCTTC. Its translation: CASGSPIQGEGYTF.

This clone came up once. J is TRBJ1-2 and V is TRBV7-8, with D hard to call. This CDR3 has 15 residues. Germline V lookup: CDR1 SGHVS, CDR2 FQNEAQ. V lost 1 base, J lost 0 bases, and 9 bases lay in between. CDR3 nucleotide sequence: TGTGCCAGCAGCTTAGATGTGGGAGCTAACTATGGCTACACCTTC. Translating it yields CASSLDVGANYGYTF.

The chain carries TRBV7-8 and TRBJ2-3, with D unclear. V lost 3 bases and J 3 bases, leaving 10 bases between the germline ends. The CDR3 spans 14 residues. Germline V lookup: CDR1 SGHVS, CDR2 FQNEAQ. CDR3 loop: CASSLERLTDTQYF. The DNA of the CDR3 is TGTGCCAGCAGCTTGGAGAGGCTTACAGATACGCAGTATTTT.